One sample yielded the 25 T cell receptor beta chains listed below, sequenced in a study of monozygotic twins with inflammatory bowel disease. TCRdb re-called the 5' RACE reads; one entry per CDR3 protein, DNA not given. This table holds a few hundred thousand distinct CDR3 sequences. The sample taken for sequencing was blood. The receptors shown here come from a human donor with ulcerative colitis or Crohn's disease, or a healthy co-twin of an affected twin (not recorded which).

The chain uses TRBV10-3 and TRBJ2-7; without DNA, the TCRdb call of TRBD2 cannot be checked. The length of the CDR3 is 14 residues. Germline CDR1 and CDR2: ENHRY and SYGVKD. CDR3 residues: CAISRGLLTYEQYF.

This chain connects TRBV24-1 to TRBJ2-3. The CDR3 totals 11 residues. Germline V gene lookup returns CDR1 KGHDR and CDR2 SFDVKD. CDR3 region: CATSVTDTQYF.

This chain connects TRBV7-9 to TRBJ1-2; TCRdb picks TRBD1, but there is no DNA to check that call. The CDR3 is 14 residues long. Germline V gene data show CDR1 as SEHNR and CDR2 as FQNEAQ (reference sequence). The CDR3 region is CASSTGQTNYGYTF.

The chain carries TRBV5-1 and TRBJ1-6; absent DNA, TCRdb's TRBD1 call cannot be checked. The CDR3 is made up of 15 amino acids. Germline CDR1 SGHRS, CDR2 YFSETQ. CDR3 sequence: CASSLRTGGDSPLHF.

The chain recombines TRBV20-1 with TRBJ1-3; the D call from TCRdb, TRBD1, cannot be confirmed without DNA. This CDR3 region has 12 residues. Germline V gene data show CDR1 as DFQATT and CDR2 as SNEGSKA (reference sequence). CDR3 region: CSAPDREDTIYF.

The chain links TRBV24-1 to TRBJ2-3; TCRdb's D call of TRBD1 is untestable without DNA. In germline, CDR1 is KGHDR, CDR2 SFDVKD. The CDR3 loop spans 16 amino acids. CDR3: CATSDPGRGGTDTQYF.

V usage is TRBV27 and J usage is TRBJ1-6; TCRdb reports TRBD1, a call that lacks DNA to check it against. The CDR3 loop spans 15 amino acids. The V gene's germline CDR1 is MNHEY and CDR2 SMNVEV (reference sequence). CDR3 sequence reads: CASSSPQGSNSPLHF.

The chain recombines TRBV20-1 with TRBJ2-3; TCRdb picks TRBD2, but there is no DNA to check that call. CDR3 size: 14 residues. Germline V gives CDR1 DFQATT, CDR2 SNEGSKA (reference sequence). The chain's CDR3 is CSARGTSNSDTQYF.

J is TRBJ2-4 and V is TRBV5-1; the TCRdb call, TRBD1, lacks DNA for checking. Looked up from germline, CDR1 is SGHRS and CDR2 is YFSETQ. The CDR3 runs 15 residues. The CDR3 sequence: CASSLAGLRGNIQYF.

This CDR3 is CSARDPMGYEKLFF. The chain is built from TRBV20-1 and TRBJ1-4. Germline V CDR1 and CDR2: DFQATT, SNEGSKA (reference sequence). This CDR3 region has 14 residues.

CDR3 in amino acids: CASSFAGQPQHF. This chain uses TRBV27 with TRBJ1-5; TCRdb designates TRBD1, a call that cannot be tested without DNA. Germline assignment: CDR1 MNHEY and CDR2 SMNVEV (reference sequence). This CDR3 region has 12 residues.

The chain carries TRBV24-1 and TRBJ1-1. Germline V gene data show CDR1 as KGHDR and CDR2 as SFDVKD. CDR3 length: 11 residues. CDR3 residues: CATSDNRQAFF.

V gene TRBV19 combines with J gene TRBJ2-7. Looked up from germline, CDR1 is LNHDA and CDR2 is SQIVND (reference sequence). The CDR3 contains 13 residues. The CDR3 region is CASSMEHSYEQYF. The entire variable domain, with the rest obtained from reference TRBV19 and TRBJ2-7, is as follows: DGGITQSPKYLFRKEGQNVTLSCEQNLNHDAMYWYRQDPGQGLRLIYYSQIVNDFQKGDIAEGYSVSREKKESFPLTVTSAQKNPTAFYLCASSMEHSYEQYFGPGTRLTVT.

The chain employs TRBV9 and TRBJ1-2; TCRdb's assignment of TRBD1 cannot be checked, as there is no DNA. This CDR3 has 13 residues. CDR1 and CDR2 (germline): SGDLS, YYNGEE. The CDR3 protein is CASSVVGGPGYTF.

The chain joins TRBV27 to TRBJ1-1. The CDR3 totals 13 residues. The germline V gene has CDR1 MNHEY and CDR2 SMNVEV (reference sequence). This CDR3 is CASSSNARAGAFF.

The chain uses TRBV27 and TRBJ2-7; TCRdb calls TRBD1, which cannot be checked without DNA. Germline loops: CDR1 MNHEY, CDR2 SMNVEV (reference sequence). The CDR3 is 13 amino acids. CDR3 loop: CASSFLQGQGQYF.

The chain joins TRBV5-1 to TRBJ2-3; TCRdb names TRBD2, which stays unverified in the absence of DNA. CDR1 and CDR2 (germline): SGHRS, YFSETQ. The CDR3 totals 15 residues. The CDR3 spells CASMSEGDSTDTQYF.

The chain couples TRBV6-6 to TRBJ1-1. The CDR3 runs 11 residues. Germline values: CDR1 MNHNY, CDR2 SVGAGI (reference sequence). The CDR3 protein is CASSFVNEAFF.

V gene TRBV11-3 combines with J gene TRBJ2-7; TCRdb gives TRBD2 as the D gene, but with no DNA this cannot be confirmed. Germline V gene lookup returns CDR1 SGHNT and CDR2 YENEEA. This CDR3 is 15 amino acids long. The CDR3 loop reads CASSPIGKQRYEQYF. The full variable domain, with the rest looked up from reference TRBV11-3 and TRBJ2-7, is EAGVVQSPRYKIIEKKQPVAFWCNPISGHNTLYWYLQNLGQGPELLIRYENEEAVDDSQLPKDRFSAERLKGVDSTLKIQPAELGDSAVYLCASSPIGKQRYEQYFGPGTRLTVT.

The V and J genes are TRBV2 and TRBJ1-5; TCRdb's assignment of TRBD1 cannot be checked, as there is no DNA. The CDR3 has 14 residues. CDR1 is SNHLY and CDR2 is FYNNEI in the germline V gene. This CDR3 is CASSVGQGHQPQHF. Full variable domain (missing parts from reference TRBV2 and TRBJ1-5): EPEVTQTPSHQVTQMGQEVILRCVPISNHLYFYWYRQILGQKVEFLVSFYNNEISEKSEIFDDQFSVERPDGSNFTLKIRSTKLEDSAMYFCASSVGQGHQPQHFGDGTRLSIL.

The CDR3 sequence is CSAPRSADTQYF. This rearrangement joins TRBV20-1 to TRBJ2-3; TCRdb designates TRBD2, a call that cannot be tested without DNA. CDR1 and CDR2 (germline): DFQATT, SNEGSKA (reference sequence). The CDR3 totals 12 residues.

The V call is TRBV14, the J call TRBJ1-6; the D call from TCRdb, TRBD1, cannot be confirmed without DNA. CDR3 size: 16 residues. Germline CDR1 reads SGHDN; CDR2 reads FVKESK. CDR3 amino acids: CASSQVFGGHSSPLHF.

The chain is built from TRBV28 and TRBJ2-7. Germline-derived CDR1 and CDR2 are MDHEN and SYDVKM. This CDR3 is built from 14 residues. Here the CDR3 reads CASSAPETNYEQYF.

This chain uses TRBV19 with TRBJ1-2; TCRdb outputs TRBD1, but without DNA this stays unchecked. CDR3 size: 12 residues. CDR1 LNHDA and CDR2 SQIVND come from the germline V gene (reference sequence). The CDR3 reads CATLAGGVGYTF. Drawing the rest from reference TRBV19 and TRBJ1-2, the complete variable domain is DGGITQSPKYLFRKEGQNVTLSCEQNLNHDAMYWYRQDPGQGLRLIYYSQIVNDFQKGDIAEGYSVSREKKESFPLTVTSAQKNPTAFYLCATLAGGVGYTFGSGTRLTVV.

The chain carries TRBV5-1 and TRBJ2-5. CDR3 length: 13 residues. Germline CDR1 reads SGHRS; CDR2 reads YFSETQ. Here the CDR3 reads CASSLQFGETQYF.